These 19 T cell receptor beta chains were sequenced from one sample in a study of T cell repertoires in cytomegalovirus infection (dated by TCRdb to about 2019). Sequencing was carried out with an Illumina HiSeq 1500. TCRdb reran the public reads through fastp at Q25 and MiXCR, keeping productive beta chains. Rows with a matching CDR3 protein are joined into one entry that keeps the most common DNA and genes. For this sample there are under 350,000 distinct CDR3 sequences; around 10% appear just once. The ten biggest clones cover over 2.5% of the sample. Input material: PBMCs. These receptors came from a human donor in good health (CMV status not recorded). Some clones in this sample may be carry-over from other donors' samples.

This clonotype was recorded many times. The V call is TRBV6-2 or TRBV6-3, the J call TRBJ2-1, with TRBD1 matching over 11 bases. The CDR3 consists of 16 residues. V was clipped by 2 bases and J by 3 bases; unmatched bases: 3. Germline CDR1 reads MNHEY; CDR2 reads SVGEGT. CDR3 amino acids: CASSYTGTGGYNEQFF. The CDR3 coding sequence is TGTGCCAGCAGTTACACCGGGACAGGGGGCTACAATGAGCAGTTCTTC.

This clonotype showed up many times. The J gene is TRBJ2-3, the V gene TRBV7-9; TRBD1 might be the D (6 bases). Trimming stripped 4 bases from V and 3 bases from J, with 17 bases between. Germline loops: CDR1 SEHNR, CDR2 FQNEAQ (reference sequence). The CDR3 has 16 amino acids. For the CDR3, the DNA is TGTGCCAGCAGCTCTAGCACCGGACAGAAGACAGATACGCAGTATTTT. Protein product: CASSSSTGQKTDTQYF. Drawing the rest from reference TRBV7-9 and TRBJ2-3, the complete variable domain is DTGVSQNPRHKITKRGQNVTFRCDPISEHNRLYWYRQTLGQGPEFLTYFQNEAQLEKSRLLSDRFSAERPKGSFSTLEIQRTEQGDSAMYLCASSSSTGQKTDTQYFGPGTRLTVL.

This clonotype turned up a few times. V and J are TRBV11-2 and TRBJ2-7; 11 positions match TRBD2. The CDR3 has 14 amino acids. Trimming at V came to 5 bases and at J to 4 bases, leaving 4 bases not matched to a gene. The germline V gene has CDR1 SGHAT and CDR2 FQNNGV. In DNA, the CDR3 is TGTGCCAGCAGCGGTAGCGGGGGGGTTTACGAGCAGTACTTC. Its translation is CASSGSGGVYEQYF.

This clonotype was picked up a small number of times. The rearrangement uses TRBV5-5 and TRBJ2-5; 8 bases match TRBD1. Per germline, CDR1 SGHKS and CDR2 YYEKEE (reference sequence). The V and J ends lost 3 bases and 1 base, in that order; junction bases with no gene match: 11. The length of the CDR3 is 17 residues. The CDR3 protein is CASSSRTGTDTQETQYF. CDR3 nucleotide sequence: TGTGCCAGCAGCTCCAGGACAGGGACAGACACCCAAGAGACCCAGTACTTC.

This clonotype was recorded at least ten times. The rearrangement links TRBV6-5 to TRBJ1-4; D possibly corresponds to TRBD1 (5 bases). Germline V gives CDR1 MNHEY, CDR2 SVGAGI. Trimming pared 0 bases from V and 4 bases from J, leaving 12 bases between. This CDR3 has 16 residues. In DNA form, the CDR3 reads TGTGCCAGCAGTTACTCGATCGACAGAGATAATGAAAAACTGTTTTTT. It codes for CASSYSIDRDNEKLFF.

The sample holds many counts of this clonotype. V usage is TRBV7-2 and J usage is TRBJ2-1; D might be TRBD1 (6 bases). The CDR3 has 15 residues. V was cut by 3 bases and J by 4 bases, with 13 bases left in between. In germline, CDR1 is SGHTA, CDR2 FQGNSA. This chain's CDR3 is CASSFPRGMYNEQFF. CDR3 coding DNA: TGTGCCAGCAGCTTCCCAAGGGGGATGTACAATGAGCAGTTCTTC.

The chain employs TRBV29-1 and TRBJ2-7; D remains ambiguous. Germline loops: CDR1 SQVTM, CDR2 ANQGSEA. The CDR3 has 13 residues. V lost 6 bases and J 1 base, leaving 13 bases between the germline ends. CDR3 sequence (DNA): TGCAGCGTGGACGGAGAAGGGTCCTACGAGCAGTACTTC. Residues: CSVDGEGSYEQYF.

The chain joins TRBV19 to TRBJ2-1; D ambiguous. The V gene's germline CDR1 is LNHDA and CDR2 SQIVND (reference sequence). The CDR3 is made up of 16 amino acids. Trimming cost V 9 bases and J 0 bases, with 18 bases left between them. The CDR3 loop is CASRPDTLSSYNEQFF. CDR3 nucleotides: TGTGCCAGCCGACCCGACACCTTAAGCTCCTACAATGAGCAGTTCTTC. The variable domain in full, with the rest retrieved from reference TRBV19 and TRBJ2-1, is DGGITQSPKYLFRKEGQNVTLSCEQNLNHDAMYWYRQDPGQGLRLIYYSQIVNDFQKGDIAEGYSVSREKKESFPLTVTSAQKNPTAFYLCASRPDTLSSYNEQFFGPGTRLTVL.

At least ten counts were recorded for this clonotype. This chain joins TRBV7-8 and TRBJ2-3; tentatively, D is TRBD2 (5 bases). CDR1 and CDR2 (germline): SGHVS, FQNEAQ. Trimming took 2 bases from V and 0 from J, leaving 12 bases between them. The CDR3 contains 16 residues. In DNA form, the CDR3 reads TGTGCCAGCAGCTTATTTGGGGAGACTAGCACAGATACGCAGTATTTT. This encodes CASSLFGETSTDTQYF.

The table lists this clonotype with many counts. The chain recombines TRBV6-2 or TRBV6-3 with TRBJ2-1; maybe TRBD2 (7 bases). Trimming cost V 6 bases and J 8 bases, with 14 bases left between them. The CDR3 totals 13 residues. Germline values: CDR1 MNHEY, CDR2 SVGEGT. The DNA of the CDR3 is TGTGCCAGCAGGCGGGGGCAAAGCGATGAGCAGTTCTTC. This gives the protein CASRRGQSDEQFF.

This clonotype was seen only a few times. The rearrangement links TRBV29-1 to TRBJ2-5; 9 bases fit TRBD2. This CDR3 has 14 amino acids. V lost 6 bases, J lost 5 bases, and 10 bases stayed unmatched. In germline, CDR1 is SQVTM, CDR2 ANQGSEA. The CDR3 reads CSVRAGGVRETQYF. The CDR3 nucleotides are TGCAGCGTCCGGGCGGGGGGGGTTAGGGAGACCCAGTACTTC.

The table lists this clonotype with many counts. This chain connects TRBV27 to TRBJ1-4, with 10 bases identical to TRBD1. Germline V gene lookup returns CDR1 MNHEY and CDR2 SMNVEV (reference sequence). CDR3 length equals 14 residues. V dropped 5 bases and J dropped 7; count of bases not matched to a gene: 4. The CDR3 bases are TGTGCCAGCAGTCTAGGGGACAGGGGTGAAAAACTGTTTTTT. Its protein is CASSLGDRGEKLFF.

The table lists this clonotype with many counts. The chain couples TRBV15 to TRBJ1-1; TRBD1 aligns across 11 bases. CDR1 and CDR2 (germline): LNHNV, YYDKDF (reference sequence). The CDR3 is made up of 16 amino acids. With 1 base clipped from V and 7 bases from J, the junction kept 8 bases outside the gene matches. CDR3 sequence reads: CATSRGWDRGEREAFF. In DNA form, the CDR3 reads TGTGCCACCAGCAGAGGTTGGGACAGGGGGGAACGTGAAGCTTTCTTT.

The chain joins TRBV28 to TRBJ1-4; no reliable D call. The CDR3 totals 12 residues. The germline V and J ends were trimmed by 8 bases and 7 bases, with 11 bases remaining between them. Germline V gene lookup returns CDR1 MDHEN and CDR2 SYDVKM. CDR3 bases: TGTGCCAGCGGGGAAAGCAGTGAAAAACTGTTTTTT. It yields the protein CASGESSEKLFF.

Many counts were recorded for this clonotype. This chain links TRBV28 with TRBJ2-2, with D unresolved. The CDR3 is made up of 13 amino acids. Germline CDR1 is MDHEN and CDR2 is SYDVKM. V gave up 3 bases and J gave up 9 bases, with 11 bases separating them. As DNA, the CDR3 is TGTGCCAGCAGTTTGTCAGGTGTGAGGGAGCTGTTTTTT. As protein: CASSLSGVRELFF.

The rearrangement joins TRBV7-9 to TRBJ1-2; unclear D gene. The germline V gene has CDR1 SEHNR and CDR2 FQNEAQ (reference sequence). There are 13 residues in the CDR3. Deletions cut 1 base from V and 7 bases from J, with 10 bases between. CDR3 DNA: TGTGCCAGCAGCTTAGTGGAGGAGAGTGGCTACACCTTC. As protein: CASSLVEESGYTF.

This clonotype was seen only a few times. This sequence joins TRBV29-1 and TRBJ2-4; D gene uncertain. CDR1 and CDR2 (germline): SQVTM, ANQGSEA. V was cut by 5 bases and J by 0 bases, with 11 bases left in between. The CDR3 covers 14 residues. The chain's CDR3 is CSVYGGVAKNIQYF. The CDR3 nucleotides read TGCAGCGTTTACGGTGGGGTAGCCAAAAACATTCAGTACTTC.

This clonotype was recorded at least ten times. The V and J genes are TRBV20-1 and TRBJ1-4, with 10 bases matching TRBD1. The CDR3 covers 13 residues. The trim removed 6 bases at V and 5 bases at J, leaving 3 bases unmatched. CDR1 and CDR2 (germline): DFQATT, SNEGSKA (reference sequence). CDR3 DNA: TGCAGTGCCCCGGGACAGGGGAATGAAAAACTGTTTTTT. Translation: CSAPGQGNEKLFF.

This clonotype was seen many times. The chain joins TRBV6-5 to TRBJ1-2; TRBD1 matches 7 bases. The CDR3 is made up of 15 amino acids. Germline assignment: CDR1 MNHEY and CDR2 SVGAGI. V lost 2 bases and J lost 6; bases outside the gene matches: 9. The CDR3 protein is CASSYSRGGGNGYTF. CDR3 nucleotides: TGTGCCAGCAGTTACAGTAGAGGGGGCGGGAATGGCTACACCTTC.